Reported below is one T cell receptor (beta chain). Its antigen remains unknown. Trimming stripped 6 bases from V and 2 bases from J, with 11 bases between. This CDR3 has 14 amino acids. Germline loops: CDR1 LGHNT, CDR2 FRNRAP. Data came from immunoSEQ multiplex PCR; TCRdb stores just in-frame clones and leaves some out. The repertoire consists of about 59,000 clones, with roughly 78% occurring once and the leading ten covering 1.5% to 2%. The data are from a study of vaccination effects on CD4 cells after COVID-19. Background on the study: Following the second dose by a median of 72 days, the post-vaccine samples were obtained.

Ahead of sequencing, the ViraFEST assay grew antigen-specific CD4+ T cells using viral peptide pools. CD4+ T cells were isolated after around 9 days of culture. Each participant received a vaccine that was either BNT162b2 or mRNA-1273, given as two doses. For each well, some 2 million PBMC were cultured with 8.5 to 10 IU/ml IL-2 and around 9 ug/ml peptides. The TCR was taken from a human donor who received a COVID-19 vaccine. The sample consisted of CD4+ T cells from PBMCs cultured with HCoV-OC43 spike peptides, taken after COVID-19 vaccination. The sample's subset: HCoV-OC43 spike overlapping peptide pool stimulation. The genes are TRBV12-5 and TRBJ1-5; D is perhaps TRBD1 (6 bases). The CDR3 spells CASGKGGGNQPQHF. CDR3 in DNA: TGTGCTAGTGGCAAAGGGGGGGGCAATCAGCCCCAGCATTTT. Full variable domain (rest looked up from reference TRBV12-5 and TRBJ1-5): DARVTQTPRHKVTEMGQEVTMRCQPILGHNTVFWYRQTMMQGLELLAYFRNRAPLDDSGMPKDRFSAEMPDATLATLKIQPSEPRDSAVYFCASGKGGGNQPQHFGDGTRLSIL.